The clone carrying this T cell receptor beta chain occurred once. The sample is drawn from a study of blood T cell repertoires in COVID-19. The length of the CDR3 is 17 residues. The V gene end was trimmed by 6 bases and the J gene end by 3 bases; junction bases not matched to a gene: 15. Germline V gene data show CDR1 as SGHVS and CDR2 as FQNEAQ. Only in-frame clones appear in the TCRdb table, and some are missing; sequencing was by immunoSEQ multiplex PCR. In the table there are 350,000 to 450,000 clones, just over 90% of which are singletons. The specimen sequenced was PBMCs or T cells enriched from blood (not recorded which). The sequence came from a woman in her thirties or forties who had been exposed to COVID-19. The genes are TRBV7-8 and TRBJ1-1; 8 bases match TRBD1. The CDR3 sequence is CASRFRDRFSSDTEAFF. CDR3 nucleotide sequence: TGTGCCAGCAGGTTCCGGGACAGGTTCTCGTCTGACACTGAAGCTTTCTTT.